A selection of T cell receptor beta chains follows, all from one sample in a study of T cell repertoires in cytomegalovirus infection. TCRdb re-derived calls from the reads in MiXCR, one entry per CDR3 protein. The sample has 560,000 or so distinct CDR3 sequences, 15% to 20% seen once. The material sequenced was CD8+ T cells from PBMCs. Every receptor here comes from a human donor in good health (CMV status not recorded). Some clones in this sample may be carry-over from other donors' samples. Both conserved end residues are part of each CDR3. Each record gives: D gene, clone size, V gene, J gene, CDR3 protein, CDR3 DNA. A D gene is named only where the DNA matches it firmly. Expanded clones are given a class, and other clones once, few, many or no size at all.

d_gene: TRBD2; abundance: many; v_gene: TRBV27; j_gene: TRBJ2-1; CDR3aa: CATIRLAGVVEQFF; CDR3nt: TGTGCCACCATTAGACTAGCGGGAGTCGTCGAGCAGTTCTTC
d_gene: NA; abundance: few; v_gene: TRBV2; j_gene: TRBJ2-2; CDR3aa: CASRKRAERETGELFF; CDR3nt: TGTGCCAGCAGAAAAAGAGCGGAACGGGAAACCGGGGAGCTGTTTTTT
d_gene: NA; abundance: NA; v_gene: TRBV9; j_gene: TRBJ1-1; CDR3aa: CASSVAGGVNTEAFF; CDR3nt: TGTGCCAGCAGCGTAGCCGGGGGGGTAAACACTGAAGCTTTCTTT
d_gene: TRBD2; abundance: many; v_gene: TRBV7-9; j_gene: TRBJ2-1; CDR3aa: CASSVPGLNNEQFF; CDR3nt: TGTGCCAGCAGCGTCCCGGGACTAAACAATGAGCAGTTCTTC
d_gene: NA; abundance: NA; v_gene: TRBV29-1; j_gene: TRBJ2-1; CDR3aa: CSVPTGHNEQFF; CDR3nt: TGCAGCGTACCCACGGGGCACAATGAGCAGTTCTTC
d_gene: NA; abundance: many; v_gene: TRBV6-1; j_gene: TRBJ2-7; CDR3aa: CASSQSPQGILEQYF; CDR3nt: TGTGCCAGCAGCCAATCCCCACAGGGAATCCTCGAGCAGTACTTC
d_gene: NA; abundance: few; v_gene: TRBV5-6; j_gene: TRBJ1-5; CDR3aa: CASSPSGAGWQPQHF; CDR3nt: TGTGCCAGCAGCCCGTCCGGGGCAGGGTGGCAGCCCCAGCATTTT
d_gene: NA; abundance: NA; v_gene: TRBV19; j_gene: TRBJ2-1; CDR3aa: CASSMSYNEQFF; CDR3nt: TGTGCCAGTAGTATGTCCTACAATGAGCAGTTCTTC
d_gene: NA; abundance: many; v_gene: TRBV27; j_gene: TRBJ1-1; CDR3aa: CASSRYSVQNTEAFF; CDR3nt: TGTGCCAGCAGCCGATACAGCGTCCAAAACACTGAAGCTTTCTTT
d_gene: NA; abundance: many; v_gene: TRBV19; j_gene: TRBJ1-1; CDR3aa: CASSPTGGQTEAFF; CDR3nt: TGTGCCAGTAGCCCTACCGGGGGGCAGACTGAAGCTTTCTTT
d_gene: TRBD1; abundance: few; v_gene: TRBV9; j_gene: TRBJ1-1; CDR3aa: CASSEGTGSGTEAFF; CDR3nt: TGTGCCAGCAGCGAAGGGACAGGGTCGGGCACTGAAGCTTTCTTT
d_gene: TRBD2; abundance: many; v_gene: TRBV10-3; j_gene: TRBJ2-1; CDR3aa: CAISDSTSLYIEQFF; CDR3nt: TGTGCCATCAGTGACTCGACTAGCCTTTACATTGAGCAGTTCTTC
d_gene: NA; abundance: many; v_gene: TRBV29-1; j_gene: TRBJ2-1; CDR3aa: CSAARSSYNEQFF; CDR3nt: TGCAGCGCGGCGAGGAGCTCCTACAATGAGCAGTTCTTC